Below are 30 T cell receptor beta chains sequenced from a single sample in a study of shared clonotypes between healthy human individuals. Naive CD8 cells, CD45RO-negative and positively selected for CCR7, excluded terminally differentiated effector memory CD45RA+ cells. Measured with immunoSEQ multiplex PCR; TCRdb has only the in-frame clones, and not every one. In the table there are about 2.1 million clones, roughly 95% of which are singletons. The source material was naive CD8+ T cells from PBMCs. The receptors come from a man between 18 and 35 years old in good health. Some clones in this sample may be carry-over from other donors' samples.

The V gene is TRBV7-6, the J gene TRBJ1-1, with D perhaps TRBD1 (5 bases). Germline CDR1 reads SGHVS; CDR2 reads FNYEAQ. This CDR3 is 15 amino acids long. V lost 1 base to trimming and J lost 4 bases, with 13 bases between them. CDR3 nucleotide sequence: TGTGCCAGCAGCTTAGTAGCGGGGGGATTCACTGAAGCTTTCTTT. This encodes CASSLVAGGFTEAFF.

The chain employs TRBV29-1 and TRBJ2-6; D not certain. CDR1 is SQVTM, CDR2 ANQGSEA, per germline. The CDR3 is made up of 15 amino acids. Trimming removed 1 base from V and 0 bases from J, with 7 bases in between. This CDR3 is CSVEGLYSGANVLTF. The CDR3 coding sequence is TGCAGCGTTGAAGGGTTATACTCTGGGGCCAACGTCCTGACTTTC.

The J gene is TRBJ1-1, the V gene TRBV7-9, with 11 bases aligning to TRBD1. The ends lost 5 bases at V and 1 base at J; junction bases unmatched: 9. Germline CDR1 reads SEHNR; CDR2 reads FQNEAQ (reference sequence). The CDR3 runs to 17 residues. CDR3 coding DNA: TGTGCCAGCAGCACAAGGACAGGGGGCCCGAGGAACACTGAAGCTTTCTTT. This translates into CASSTRTGGPRNTEAFF.

The J gene is TRBJ2-3, the V gene TRBV11-2; D uncertain. Germline V CDR1 and CDR2: SGHAT, FQNNGV. V was pared by 4 bases and J by 2 bases, with 7 bases between. The CDR3 runs 13 residues. CDR3 region: CASSSGLTDTQYF. The CDR3 DNA reads as TGTGCCAGCAGCTCCGGGCTCACAGATACGCAGTATTTT.

J is TRBJ1-1 and V is TRBV7-9; D call uncertain. Germline lookup yields CDR1 SEHNR and CDR2 FQNEAQ (reference sequence). V gave up 5 bases and J gave up 4 bases, with 8 bases separating them. This CDR3 is built from 12 residues. The CDR3, as DNA: TGTGCCAGCAGCCCACAGTCCACTGAAGCTTTCTTT. This gives the protein CASSPQSTEAFF.

J is TRBJ2-5 and V is TRBV11-2; D possibly uses TRBD1 or TRBD2 (6 bases each). CDR1 SGHAT and CDR2 FQNNGV come from the germline V gene. V lost 11 bases, J lost 2 bases, and 15 bases lay in between. The CDR3 has 13 amino acids. The CDR3 bases are TGTGCCGGCTCCGGGGGCGCTCAAGAGACCCAGTACTTC. It encodes CAGSGGAQETQYF.

The chain employs TRBV28 and TRBJ2-7; TRBD1 matches at 9 bases. With V trimmed by 5 bases and J by 4 bases, 6 bases remained unmatched. This CDR3 spans 14 amino acids. Looked up from germline, CDR1 is MDHEN and CDR2 is SYDVKM. The CDR3 sequence: CASSTRDRVYEQYF. CDR3 sequence (DNA): TGTGCCAGCAGTACCCGGGACAGGGTGTACGAGCAGTACTTC.

This clone was found once. This chain connects TRBV11-2 to TRBJ1-1; 12 bases are a match to TRBD1. CDR1 is SGHAT, CDR2 FQNNGV, per germline. The V segment lost 2 bases and the J segment 3 bases; nucleotides outside the gene matches: 7. CDR3 length equals 17 residues. For the CDR3, the DNA is TGTGCCAGCAGCTTACCCGGGACAGGGGGCTATTACACTGAAGCTTTCTTT. Translated: CASSLPGTGGYYTEAFF.

V is TRBV7-2 and J is TRBJ2-1, with D unresolved. V was cut by 5 bases and J by 4 bases, with 15 bases left in between. CDR1 SGHTA and CDR2 FQGNSA come from the germline V gene. This CDR3 has 15 residues. Here the CDR3 DNA reads TGTGCCAGCAGCCCGGCAGGTGACCTTTACAATGAGCAGTTCTTC. Protein: CASSPAGDLYNEQFF. Together with reference TRBV7-2 and TRBJ2-1, the CDR3 gives the full variable domain: GAGVSQSPSNKVTEKGKDVELRCDPISGHTALYWYRQSLGQGLEFLIYFQGNSAPDKSGLPSDRFSAERTGGSVSTLTIQRTQQEDSAVYLCASSPAGDLYNEQFFGPGTRLTVL.

The chain couples TRBV15 to TRBJ2-5; the match to TRBD2 covers 12 bases. The germline V gene has CDR1 LNHNV and CDR2 YYDKDF (reference sequence). The CDR3 is made up of 15 amino acids. V gave up 7 bases and J gave up 4 bases; unmatched junction bases: 7. In DNA, the CDR3 is TGTGCCACCAAGACTAGCGGGAGTCGATCAGAGACCCAGTACTTC. As protein: CATKTSGSRSETQYF.

CDR3 sequence (DNA): TGTGCCAGCGAAAACCTAGCGGGATACAATGAGCAGTTCTTC. This sequence encodes CASENLAGYNEQFF. The V and J genes are TRBV7-9 and TRBJ2-1; TRBD2 matches 9 bases. Unmatched junction bases numbered 6, after V lost 8 bases and J lost 4 bases. CDR3 length: 14 residues. CDR1 and CDR2 (germline): SEHNR, FQNEAQ (reference sequence).

This sequence joins TRBV5-1 and TRBJ1-2; TRBD1 agrees at 8 bases. Trimming cost V 3 bases and J 4 bases; bases outside gene matches: 11. Germline assignment: CDR1 SGHRS and CDR2 YFSETQ. This CDR3 has 16 amino acids. CDR3 DNA sequence: TGCGCCAGCAGCTCAGCACTGGACAGGGTGAGCTATGGCTACACCTTC. It is translated as CASSSALDRVSYGYTF.

Concerning this clone: Distinct nucleotide sequences in the sample also encode this CDR3. The V call is TRBV11-2, the J call TRBJ2-3; TRBD1 matches at 9 bases. Germline trimming cut 1 base from V and 4 bases from J; bases unmatched to any gene: 3. Germline values: CDR1 SGHAT, CDR2 FQNNGV. This CDR3 comprises 15 residues. This CDR3 reads CASSLVGTGSDTQYF. CDR3 bases: TGTGCCAGCAGCTTAGTTGGGACAGGGTCAGATACGCAGTATTTT.

The V and J genes are TRBV29-1 and TRBJ1-2; 7 nucleotides agree with TRBD1. V dropped 0 bases and J dropped 3; count of bases not matched to a gene: 10. The germline V gene has CDR1 SQVTM and CDR2 ANQGSEA. CDR3 length: 16 residues. The CDR3 nucleotides read TGCAGCGTTGAAGATCTTCGTGGGGACAGTGACTATGGCTACACCTTC. Amino acid sequence: CSVEDLRGDSDYGYTF.

This sequence joins TRBV11-2 and TRBJ2-4, with a weak D call TRBD2 (6 bases). The CDR3 is 16 amino acids. V was cut by 0 bases and J by 0 bases, with 9 bases left in between. The germline CDR1 and CDR2 sequences are SGHAT and FQNNGV. The CDR3 loop is CASSLDAGIAKNIQYF. CDR3 sequence (DNA): TGTGCCAGCAGCTTAGACGCGGGAATAGCCAAAAACATTCAGTACTTC.

The chain couples TRBV7-6 to TRBJ2-3; no definite D call. The CDR3 runs to 13 residues. From germline, CDR1 is SGHVS and CDR2 FNYEAQ. V was clipped by 4 bases and J by 6 bases, with 11 bases between them. CDR3 DNA sequence: TGTGCCAGCAGCTCCCCCCTTGAGGATACGCAGTATTTT. It codes for CASSSPLEDTQYF.

J is TRBJ1-2 and V is TRBV30; D is uncertain. The CDR3 has 10 residues. V was pared by 8 bases and J by 4 bases, with 8 bases between. Germline V gene lookup returns CDR1 GTSNPN and CDR2 SVGIG (reference sequence). CDR3 sequence: CAGYLYGYTF. CDR3 DNA sequence: TGTGCCGGCTACCTCTATGGCTACACCTTC. Using reference TRBV30 and TRBJ1-2 for the parts outside the CDR3, the full variable domain is SQTIHQWPATLVQPVGSPLSLECTVEGTSNPNLYWYRQAAGRGLQLLFYSVGIGQISSEVPQNLSASRPQDRQFILSSKKLLLSDSGFYLCAGYLYGYTFGSGTRLTVV.

This chain links TRBV27 with TRBJ2-3; D possibly matches TRBD1 or TRBD2 (5 bases each). Germline-derived CDR1 and CDR2 are MNHEY and SMNVEV (reference sequence). This CDR3 contains 14 residues. The V end was cut by 5 bases, the J end by 6 bases, with 15 bases between. CDR3: CASSPGRGPDTQYF. The CDR3 nucleotides are TGTGCCAGCAGTCCGGGACGCGGCCCGGATACGCAGTATTTT.

The V call is TRBV4-3, the J call TRBJ2-5, with 7 bases fitting TRBD2. The germline V gene encodes CDR1 LGHNA and CDR2 YSLEER. V was clipped by 0 bases and J by 5 bases; unmatched bases: 12. The CDR3 has 17 residues. The CDR3 DNA follows: TGCGCCAGCAGCCAAGATCCGGGGGAGGGCCGGGGGGAGACCCAGTACTTC. Translating it yields CASSQDPGEGRGETQYF.

The V call is TRBV7-2, the J call TRBJ2-7, with no clear D. V shed 5 bases and J shed 4 bases, with 15 bases lying between them. The CDR3 has 14 residues. Germline CDR1 SGHTA, CDR2 FQGNSA. CDR3 loop: CASSLTGAGYEQYF. The CDR3 nucleotides read TGTGCCAGCAGCCTTACGGGCGCCGGTTACGAGCAGTACTTC.

As DNA, the CDR3 is TGTGCCAGCAGTGAAGGAGAGACTAGCTGGAATGAGCAGTTCTTC. Protein: CASSEGETSWNEQFF. The rearrangement joins TRBV6-1 to TRBJ2-1, with 7 bases identical to TRBD2. CDR1 and CDR2 from the germline V gene are MNHNS and SASEGT. This CDR3 spans 15 amino acids. The trim removed 1 base at V and 7 bases at J, leaving 7 bases unmatched.

J is TRBJ2-7 and V is TRBV7-9, with D perhaps TRBD1 (6 bases). V dropped 1 base and J dropped 6 bases, with 13 bases sitting between them. Germline CDR1 SEHNR, CDR2 FQNEAQ (reference sequence). The CDR3 extends over 14 amino acids. Written as DNA, the CDR3 is TGTGCCAGCAGCTTAGTCGTGATAGGGGGCGAGCAGTACTTC. This gives the protein CASSLVVIGGEQYF.

This clone was picked up one time. Here the CDR3 DNA reads TGTGCCAGTAGTATAGATTTGGGCAGGGACGACGGAAACACCATATATTTT. Its translation is CASSIDLGRDDGNTIYF. The chain uses TRBV19 and TRBJ1-3, with D possibly TRBD1 on 5 matching bases. CDR1 and CDR2 (germline): LNHDA, SQIVND (reference sequence). V gave up 0 bases and J gave up 4 bases, with 16 bases separating them. The CDR3 covers 17 residues.

This chain links TRBV4-1 with TRBJ1-1; 8 bases fit TRBD1. CDR3 length: 18 residues. Germline V CDR1 and CDR2: MGHRA, YSYEKL. The V and J ends lost 1 base and 2 bases, in that order; junction bases with no gene match: 12. CDR3 nucleotide sequence: TGCGCCAGCAGCCAAGTACGGGCCAGGGGGCGTGCAAACACTGAAGCTTTCTTT. It encodes CASSQVRARGRANTEAFF.

The rearrangement links TRBV10-3 to TRBJ2-1; the match to TRBD1 covers 10 bases. Germline CDR1 is ENHRY and CDR2 is SYGVKD. CDR3 length: 16 amino acids. Unmatched junction bases numbered 3, after V lost 0 bases and J lost 4 bases. This CDR3 is CAISESGDRGYNEQFF. The CDR3 region has the DNA TGTGCCATCAGTGAGTCAGGGGACAGGGGTTACAATGAGCAGTTCTTC.

A note on this clone: The same CDR3 can be traced to other DNA sequences in this sample. J is TRBJ1-1 and V is TRBV5-6; 7 bases align to TRBD1. This CDR3 is 14 amino acids long. Germline lookup yields CDR1 SGHDT and CDR2 YYEEEE. The V and J ends lost 0 bases and 3 bases, in that order; junction bases with no gene match: 2. The CDR3 nucleotides read TGTGCCAGCAGCTTGGGCAGGGGGTACACTGAAGCTTTCTTT. It yields the protein CASSLGRGYTEAFF.

This clone appeared a single time. The J gene is TRBJ2-7, the V gene TRBV6-1; D is uncertain. Trimming pared 10 bases from V and 6 bases from J, leaving 10 bases between. The CDR3 length is 10 residues. Germline loops: CDR1 MNHNS, CDR2 SASEGT. Here the CDR3 DNA reads TGTGCCACCTCAGATCCCGAGCAGTACTTC. Residues: CATSDPEQYF.

The chain carries TRBV27 and TRBJ2-3; the match to TRBD2 covers 7 bases. This CDR3 comprises 15 residues. Germline assignment: CDR1 MNHEY and CDR2 SMNVEV (reference sequence). Trimming took 6 bases from V and 3 from J; bases not matched to a gene: 9. The CDR3 bases are TGTGCCAGCAGGAGAAGTCCGGGAGGAACAGATACGCAGTATTTT. Protein product: CASRRSPGGTDTQYF.

This clone was recorded only once. The rearrangement links TRBV30 to TRBJ2-3; no firm D call. CDR1 and CDR2 (germline): GTSNPN, SVGIG (reference sequence). CDR3 length: 12 amino acids. The germline V and J ends were trimmed by 0 bases and 6 bases, with 7 bases remaining between them. DNA for the CDR3: TGTGCCTGGAGTGTACTGTCGGATACGCAGTATTTT. Residues: CAWSVLSDTQYF.

In nucleotides, the CDR3 is TGTGCCAGCGTTTCACAAGAGACCCAGTACTTC. This encodes CASVSQETQYF. This chain joins TRBV11-2 and TRBJ2-5, with D hard to call. Per germline, CDR1 SGHAT and CDR2 FQNNGV. The CDR3 is 11 residues long. The V end was cut by 8 bases, the J end by 2 bases, with 6 bases between.